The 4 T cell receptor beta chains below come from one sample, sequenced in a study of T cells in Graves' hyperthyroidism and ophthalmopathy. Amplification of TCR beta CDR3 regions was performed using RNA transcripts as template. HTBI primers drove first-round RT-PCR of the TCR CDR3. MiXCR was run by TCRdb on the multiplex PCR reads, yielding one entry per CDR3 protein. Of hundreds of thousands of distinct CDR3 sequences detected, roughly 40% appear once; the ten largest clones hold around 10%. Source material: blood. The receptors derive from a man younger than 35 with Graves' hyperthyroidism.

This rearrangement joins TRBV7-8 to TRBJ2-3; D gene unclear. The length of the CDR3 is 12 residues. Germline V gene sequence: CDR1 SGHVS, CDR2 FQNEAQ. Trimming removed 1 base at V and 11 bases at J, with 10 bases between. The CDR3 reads CASSLDFQEQYF. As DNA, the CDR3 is TGTGCCAGCAGCTTAGATTTCCAAGAGCAGTATTTT.

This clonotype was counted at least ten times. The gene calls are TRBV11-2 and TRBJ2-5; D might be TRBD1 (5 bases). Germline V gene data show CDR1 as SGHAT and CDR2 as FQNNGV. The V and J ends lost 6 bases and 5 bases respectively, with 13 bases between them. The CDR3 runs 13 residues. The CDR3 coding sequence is TGTGCCAGCAGTGTGGACATAGGCGAGACCCAGTACTTC. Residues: CASSVDIGETQYF.

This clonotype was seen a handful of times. This chain's CDR3 is CASSEGLAGDNFQETQYF. In DNA form, the CDR3 reads TGTGCCAGCAGTGAAGGACTAGCGGGGGACAATTTCCAAGAGACCCAGTACTTC. This chain uses TRBV2 with TRBJ2-5, with 12 bases that match TRBD2. With 1 base clipped from V and 1 base from J, the junction kept 7 bases outside the gene matches. The CDR3 sequence is 18 residues long. Germline V gives CDR1 SNHLY, CDR2 FYNNEI.

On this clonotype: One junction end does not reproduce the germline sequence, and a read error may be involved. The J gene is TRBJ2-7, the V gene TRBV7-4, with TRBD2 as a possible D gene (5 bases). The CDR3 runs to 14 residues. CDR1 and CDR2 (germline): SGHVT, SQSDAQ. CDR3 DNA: TGCGCCAGCAGCCAAGCGGTCGGTCCCTTCGAGCAGTACTTC. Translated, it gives CASSQAVGPFEQYF.